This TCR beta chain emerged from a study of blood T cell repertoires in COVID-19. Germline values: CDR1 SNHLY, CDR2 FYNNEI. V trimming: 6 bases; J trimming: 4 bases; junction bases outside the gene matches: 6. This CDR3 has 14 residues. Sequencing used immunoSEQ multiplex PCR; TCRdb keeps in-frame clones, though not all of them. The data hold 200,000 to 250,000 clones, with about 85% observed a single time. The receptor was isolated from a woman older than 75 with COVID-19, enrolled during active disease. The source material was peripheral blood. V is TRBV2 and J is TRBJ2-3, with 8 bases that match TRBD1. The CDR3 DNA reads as TGTGCCAGCAGCGGACAGGGAGCCCCAGATACGCAGTATTTT. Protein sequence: CASSGQGAPDTQYF.